The 8 T cell receptor beta chains presented below share a single source sample, sequenced in a study of cytomegalovirus exposure and HLA in healthy donors. Sequenced by immunoSEQ multiplex PCR; TCRdb stores in-frame clones only, minus some. The repertoire holds about 200,000 clones, with more than 75% as singletons. Sequencing was performed on PBMCs. The receptors shown here come from a woman between 18 and 29 years old in good health and CMV-seronegative.

The V call is TRBV7-9, the J call TRBJ1-5; D call uncertain. The CDR3 is 14 amino acids. Trimming took 5 bases from V and 5 from J, leaving 13 bases between them. Germline V lookup: CDR1 SEHNR, CDR2 FQNEAQ (reference sequence). The chain's CDR3 is CASSLEGGDQPQHF. The CDR3 coding sequence is TGTGCCAGCAGCCTCGAGGGTGGAGATCAGCCCCAGCATTTT.

The chain employs TRBV7-9 and TRBJ1-3, with a possible D match to TRBD1 (5 bases). The V end lost 2 bases, the J end lost 0 bases, and 11 bases lay between the germline ends. This CDR3 contains 16 residues. Per germline, CDR1 SEHNR and CDR2 FQNEAQ (reference sequence). The CDR3 nucleotides read TGTGCCAGCAGCTTACAGGGACTGTCCTCTGGAAACACCATATATTTT. This sequence encodes CASSLQGLSSGNTIYF.

This chain joins TRBV9 and TRBJ2-3; 16 positions agree with TRBD2. CDR1 is SGDLS and CDR2 is YYNGEE in the germline V gene. The CDR3 totals 17 residues. V trimming: 2 bases; J trimming: 4 bases; junction bases outside the gene matches: 4. CDR3 nucleotide sequence: TGTGCCAGCAGCGTGGGACTAGCGGGGGGGCCATCAGATACGCAGTATTTT. This gives the protein CASSVGLAGGPSDTQYF.

The table lists this clone with a few counts. The chain couples TRBV30 to TRBJ1-4; 9 bases map to TRBD1. The CDR3 has 17 residues. Germline V gene sequence: CDR1 GTSNPN, CDR2 SVGIG (reference sequence). With V trimmed by 5 bases and J by 2 bases, 12 bases remained unmatched. The CDR3 DNA follows: TGTGCCTGGTCTAGAGGGACAGGGTATTTGACTAATGAAAAACTGTTTTTT. This gives the protein CAWSRGTGYLTNEKLFF.

J is TRBJ1-2 and V is TRBV6-5, with 9 bases matching TRBD1. V lost 6 bases, J lost 8 bases, and 7 bases stayed unmatched. Germline assignment: CDR1 MNHEY and CDR2 SVGAGI. The CDR3 runs to 13 residues. CDR3 residues: CASRWGQGYGYTF. The CDR3, as DNA: TGTGCCAGCAGGTGGGGACAGGGTTACGGCTACACCTTC.

The rearrangement joins TRBV7-9 to TRBJ1-1; a possible D gene is TRBD1 (6 bases). CDR1 is SEHNR and CDR2 is FQNEAQ in the germline V gene (reference sequence). The CDR3 covers 15 residues. V gave up 1 base and J gave up 10 bases, with 19 bases separating them. This CDR3 is CASSLGQGSRGGAFF. For the CDR3, the DNA is TGTGCCAGCAGCTTAGGGCAGGGGTCGCGTGGAGGAGCTTTCTTT. The full variable domain, rest sourced from reference TRBV7-9 and TRBJ1-1, is DTGVSQNPRHKITKRGQNVTFRCDPISEHNRLYWYRQTLGQGPEFLTYFQNEAQLEKSRLLSDRFSAERPKGSFSTLEIQRTEQGDSAMYLCASSLGQGSRGGAFFGQGTRLTVV.

This clone appeared many times. The CDR3 DNA reads TGTGCCAGCCCCCCCCAGAGGAGACTAGCGGTTAACAATGAGCAGTTCTTC. Its translation is CASPPQRRLAVNNEQFF. The V call is TRBV25-1, the J call TRBJ2-1, with 9 nucleotides matching TRBD2. Trimming removed 8 bases from V and 5 bases from J; junction bases left unmatched: 16. The germline V gene encodes CDR1 MGHDK and CDR2 SYGVNS. CDR3 size: 17 residues.

V and J are TRBV30 and TRBJ1-5, with a tentative D call TRBD1 (5 bases). V gave up 3 bases and J gave up 6 bases, with 12 bases separating them. In germline, CDR1 is GTSNPN, CDR2 SVGIG (reference sequence). The CDR3 is 13 amino acids. The CDR3 DNA follows: TGTGCCTGGAGCGGGGGTCCCGGTCAGCCCCAGCATTTT. Its translation is CAWSGGPGQPQHF.